The clone carrying this T cell receptor beta chain was detected ten times or more. This CDR3 is 14 amino acids long. With 3 bases removed from V and 6 bases from J, the gap between germline ends came to 11 bases. From germline, CDR1 is SGHVS and CDR2 FQNEAQ. TCRdb fed the multiplex PCR reads into MiXCR, producing one record per CDR3 protein. The sample has about 130,000 distinct CDR3 sequences, about 20% seen once. Samples came from axillary lymph nodes draining the breast cancer. This sample is drawn from a study of breast tumors, draining lymph nodes, adjacent tissues. This chain uses TRBV7-8 with TRBJ2-2; D unclear. The clonotype was recovered from a female donor with breast cancer. Some clones in this sample may be carry-over from other donors' samples. The sequencing input was axillary lymph node tissue. The CDR3 region is CASSFGGNPGELFF. The CDR3 DNA follows: TGTGCCAGCAGCTTTGGTGGTAACCCCGGGGAGCTGTTTTTT.